This note documents a single T cell receptor (beta chain) sequence. These data are taken from a study of Ad26.COV2.S vaccination and SARS-CoV-2 variants. The assay was immunoSEQ multiplex PCR, and TCRdb's table has in-frame clones only and misses some. The profile shows about 98,000 clones, about three quarters of them singletons. The CDR3 runs to 15 residues. Germline lookup yields CDR1 SGHTA and CDR2 FQGNSA. The V gene lost 5 bases and the J gene lost 2 bases, with 13 bases spanning the gap. Sequenced material: peripheral blood, taken after recovery from COVID-19. This sequence was found in a human donor who had recovered from COVID-19. This sequence joins TRBV7-2 and TRBJ1-5; D may be TRBD1 (5 bases). In nucleotides, the CDR3 is TGTGCCAGCAGCAGTGGGGGTGAGGGCAATCAGCCCCAGCATTTT. Translating gives CASSSGGEGNQPQHF.